The clone carrying this T cell receptor (beta chain) occurred a few times. What it binds is unknown. TCRdb ran MiXCR on the 5' RACE reads and lists one entry per CDR3 protein. The sample comprises hundreds of thousands of distinct CDR3 sequences, approximately 19% of which are singletons, and about 21% rests with the top ten. The record originates from a study of T-cell memory formation after mild COVID-19. Study overall: TCR clusters were mostly confined to one donor each.

Study conclusions and caveats: The study found contracting CD4+ clones mainly in CM and EM and contracting CD8+ clones in EMRA. A subset of responding clones appeared in pre-infection memory, suggesting cross-reactive memory joined.

The V gene lost 5 bases and the J gene lost 1 base, with 14 bases spanning the gap. CDR3 length: 15 amino acids. CDR1 and CDR2 (germline): SGHTA, FQGNSA. The sequenced material came from PBMCs or a T cell subset sorted from them (not recorded which). The receptor comes from a man aged 18-30 years who had mild COVID-19 (a few samples of this study predate the infection). Cell type and time point are not known. The rearrangement joins TRBV7-2 to TRBJ1-1; a weak D match, TRBD1 (5 bases). CDR3 coding DNA: TGTGCCAGCAGCGGCTGGTGGGGGGGGAACACTGAAGCTTTCTTT. Protein: CASSGWWGGNTEAFF.